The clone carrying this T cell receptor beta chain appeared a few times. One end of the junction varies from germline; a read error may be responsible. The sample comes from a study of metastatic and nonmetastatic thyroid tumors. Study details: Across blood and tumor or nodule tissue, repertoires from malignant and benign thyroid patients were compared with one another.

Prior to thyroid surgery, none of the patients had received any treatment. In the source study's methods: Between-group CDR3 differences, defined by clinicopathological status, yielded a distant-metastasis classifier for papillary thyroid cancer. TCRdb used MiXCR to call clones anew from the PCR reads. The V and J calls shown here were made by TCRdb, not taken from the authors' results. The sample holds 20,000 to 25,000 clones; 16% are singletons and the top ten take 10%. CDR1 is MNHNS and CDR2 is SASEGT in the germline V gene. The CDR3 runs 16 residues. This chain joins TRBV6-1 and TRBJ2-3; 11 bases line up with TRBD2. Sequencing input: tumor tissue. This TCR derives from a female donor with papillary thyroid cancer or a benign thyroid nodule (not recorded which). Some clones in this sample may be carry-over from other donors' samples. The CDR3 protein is CASSRSIAGGPNTKYF. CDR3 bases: TGTGCCAGCAGTCGATCCATAGCGGGGGGGCCCAATACGAAGTATTTT.